A single sample gave rise to the 18 T cell receptor beta chains below, sequenced in a study of radiation and T cells in renal cell carcinoma. The assay was immunoSEQ multiplex PCR, and TCRdb's table has in-frame clones only and misses some. The table records more than 150,000 clones, roughly 86% of them present only once. Time point described: blood 2 weeks post-SBRT. Treatment of the sample: 15 Gy SBRT to primary tumor, nephrectomy 4 weeks later. The sequences come from blood, collected from a patient whose treatment included radiotherapy and nephrectomy. These receptors were obtained from a woman in her forties or fifties with renal cell carcinoma.

V is TRBV7-2 and J is TRBJ2-1, with D hard to call. Per germline, CDR1 SGHTA and CDR2 FQGNSA. Trimming cost V 8 bases and J 5 bases, with 13 bases left between them. CDR3 length equals 13 residues. The chain's CDR3 is CASCPPAHNEQFF. In DNA, the CDR3 is TGTGCCAGCTGTCCTCCGGCCCACAATGAGCAGTTCTTC.

This rearrangement joins TRBV5-6 to TRBJ2-7; D remains ambiguous. CDR1 is SGHDT and CDR2 is YYEEEE in the germline V gene. CDR3 length equals 12 residues. V lost 1 base and J 4 bases, leaving 6 bases between the germline ends. CDR3 region: CASSLNDYEQYF. The CDR3 DNA follows: TGTGCCAGCAGCTTGAACGATTACGAGCAGTACTTC.

The chain carries TRBV7-9 and TRBJ2-7; 9 nucleotides agree with TRBD1. J was trimmed by 3 bases and V by 4 bases; bases with no gene match: 4. This CDR3 has 14 amino acids. Germline CDR1 reads SEHNR; CDR2 reads FQNEAQ (reference sequence). DNA for the CDR3: TGTGCCAGCAGCTCCCGGGACAGGGTCTACGAGCAGTACTTC. This translates into CASSSRDRVYEQYF. Together with reference TRBV7-9 and TRBJ2-7, the CDR3 gives the full variable domain: DTGVSQNPRHKITKRGQNVTFRCDPISEHNRLYWYRQTLGQGPEFLTYFQNEAQLEKSRLLSDRFSAERPKGSFSTLEIQRTEQGDSAMYLCASSSRDRVYEQYFGPGTRLTVT.

The CDR3 sequence is CASSLGNTRNSPLHF. The CDR3 nucleotides are TGTGCCAGCAGCTTAGGGAATACCCGTAATTCACCCCTCCACTTT. The V and J genes are TRBV7-8 and TRBJ1-6, with D uncertain. Between the trimmed V and J ends, which lost 1 base and 6 bases, there was a span of 10 bases. CDR1 is SGHVS and CDR2 is FQNEAQ in the germline V gene. This CDR3 comprises 15 residues.

The chain combines TRBV7-9 with TRBJ2-7, with a possible D match to TRBD1 (5 bases). V dropped 1 base and J dropped 1 base, with 8 bases sitting between them. The CDR3 is made up of 14 amino acids. CDR1 and CDR2 from the germline V gene are SEHNR and FQNEAQ (reference sequence). DNA for the CDR3: TGTGCCAGCAGCTTAGGAGCAGGGTCCTACGAGCAGTACTTC. Translation: CASSLGAGSYEQYF.

The chain carries TRBV5-1 and TRBJ2-7; weak D call: TRBD1 (5 bases). V was cut by 1 base and J by 0 bases, with 11 bases left in between. CDR3 size: 15 residues. Germline V lookup: CDR1 SGHRS, CDR2 YFSETQ. CDR3: CASSLQGRSSYEQYF. The DNA for the CDR3 is TGCGCCAGCAGCTTGCAGGGAAGGAGCTCCTACGAGCAGTACTTC.

This chain connects TRBV4-3 to TRBJ1-2; D may be TRBD1 (5 bases). The CDR3 has 16 amino acids. From germline, CDR1 is LGHNA and CDR2 YSLEER. V dropped 0 bases and J dropped 4 bases, with 15 bases sitting between them. CDR3 sequence (DNA): TGCGCCAGCAGCCAAGATTTAGGAGGGGCGAGCTATGGCTACACCTTC. It encodes CASSQDLGGASYGYTF.

This clone was detected a few times. The gene calls are TRBV5-1 and TRBJ1-6; D gene unclear. V lost 5 bases to trimming and J lost 8 bases, with 14 bases between them. The CDR3 runs 14 residues. Germline V gene lookup returns CDR1 SGHRS and CDR2 YFSETQ. CDR3 region: CASSTSGQDSPLHF. CDR3 coding DNA: TGCGCCAGCAGTACATCCGGGCAGGATTCACCCCTCCACTTT. Together with reference TRBV5-1 and TRBJ1-6, the CDR3 gives the full variable domain: KAGVTQTPRYLIKTRGQQVTLSCSPISGHRSVSWYQQTPGQGLQFLFEYFSETQRNKGNFPGRFSGRQFSNSRSEMNVSTLELGDSALYLCASSTSGQDSPLHFGNGTRLTVT.

The V and J genes are TRBV29-1 and TRBJ2-5; 9 bases are a match to TRBD2. This CDR3 is built from 13 residues. Germline assignment: CDR1 SQVTM and CDR2 ANQGSEA. The ends lost 5 bases at V and 4 bases at J; junction bases unmatched: 5. CDR3 residues: CSVLEAGGETQYF. DNA of the CDR3: TGCAGCGTTCTTGAAGCGGGGGGAGAGACCCAGTACTTC.

V gene TRBV15 combines with J gene TRBJ2-7; D remains unclear. V dropped 5 bases and J dropped 3 bases, with 11 bases sitting between them. Germline V lookup: CDR1 LNHNV, CDR2 YYDKDF (reference sequence). The length of the CDR3 is 13 residues. CDR3 sequence: CATSPPGIYEQYF. CDR3 in DNA: TGTGCCACCAGCCCCCCTGGAATCTACGAGCAGTACTTC.

The chain carries TRBV7-6 and TRBJ2-1; D is unclear. The CDR3 sequence is 17 residues long. V gave up 1 base and J gave up 4 bases, with 17 bases separating them. Germline CDR1 SGHVS, CDR2 FNYEAQ. The CDR3 bases are TGTGCCAGCAGCTTAGGTTATAAGGGCCAAGTTTACAATGAGCAGTTCTTC. Its protein product is CASSLGYKGQVYNEQFF.

The chain couples TRBV28 to TRBJ1-2; possible D gene TRBD1, 5 bases. Trimming took 7 bases from V and 5 from J, leaving 17 bases between them. This CDR3 has 14 residues. CDR1 and CDR2 from the germline V gene are MDHEN and SYDVKM. In nucleotides, the CDR3 is TGTGCCAGCACTGCCCCGGGTCAGGGTTATGGCTACACCTTC. Translation: CASTAPGQGYGYTF.

This chain links TRBV5-8 with TRBJ1-5; 8 bases fit TRBD1. V lost 3 bases to trimming and J lost 5 bases; unmatched junction nucleotides: 10. The CDR3 runs 16 residues. The V gene's germline CDR1 is SGHTS and CDR2 YDEGEE. The CDR3 DNA reads as TGTGCCAGCAGCTACAACACAGGGGGAACGGATCAGCCCCAGCATTTT. Protein sequence: CASSYNTGGTDQPQHF. The whole variable domain, filled in from reference TRBV5-8 and TRBJ1-5, reads EAGVTQSPTHLIKTRGQQATLRCSPISGHTSVYWYQQALGLGLQFLLWYDEGEERNRGNFPPRFSGRQFPNYSSELNVNALELEDSALYLCASSYNTGGTDQPQHFGDGTRLSIL.

The J gene is TRBJ2-7, the V gene TRBV19; 12 positions match TRBD1. CDR3 size: 17 residues. Germline V CDR1 and CDR2: LNHDA, SQIVND (reference sequence). J was trimmed by 2 bases and V by 7 bases; bases with no gene match: 12. CDR3 in DNA: TGTGCCAGTACCCCAAGTCCGGGGGACAGGGGGCCCTACGAGCAGTACTTC. The encoded protein is CASTPSPGDRGPYEQYF.

The chain has TRBV6-1 and TRBJ1-3, with TRBD1 as a possible D gene (5 bases). This CDR3 has 14 amino acids. V was cut by 8 bases and J by 1 base, with 12 bases left in between. Germline V gene sequence: CDR1 MNHNS, CDR2 SASEGT. The CDR3: CASERGPSGNTIYF. Here the CDR3 DNA reads TGTGCCAGCGAGAGGGGACCGTCTGGAAACACCATATATTTT.

The CDR3 region has the DNA TGTGCCAGCAGACTAGGCGACAGGGATTCACCCCTCCACTTT. This sequence encodes CASRLGDRDSPLHF. The chain couples TRBV7-6 to TRBJ1-6, with 7 bases matching TRBD1. CDR1 is SGHVS and CDR2 is FNYEAQ in the germline V gene. V was pared by 6 bases and J by 8 bases, with 7 bases of the junction left unmatched. There are 14 residues in the CDR3. The full variable domain, its missing parts supplied by reference TRBV7-6 and TRBJ1-6, is GAGVSQSPRYKVTKRGQDVALRCDPISGHVSLYWYRQALGQGPEFLTYFNYEAQQDKSGLPNDRFSAERPEGSISTLTIQRTEQRDSAMYRCASRLGDRDSPLHFGNGTRLTVT.

CDR3 DNA: TGCGCCAGCAGCCAAGATTTAGGACAGGGGGGCTATGGCTACACCTTC. As protein: CASSQDLGQGGYGYTF. The rearrangement joins TRBV4-3 to TRBJ1-2, with 10 bases fitting TRBD1. The J segment lost 4 bases and the V segment lost 0 bases, leaving 5 bases of the junction unmatched. In germline, CDR1 is LGHNA, CDR2 YSLEER. This CDR3 contains 16 residues.

This clone was found once. V gene TRBV4-2 combines with J gene TRBJ1-3, with a possible D match to TRBD1 (5 bases). Trimming stripped 2 bases from V and 0 bases from J, with 11 bases between. This CDR3 region has 16 residues. Germline V gene lookup returns CDR1 LGHNA and CDR2 YNFKEQ. The chain's CDR3 is CASSQSRDLSGNTIYF. DNA of the CDR3: TGTGCCAGCAGCCAATCCAGGGATCTCTCTGGAAACACCATATATTTT.